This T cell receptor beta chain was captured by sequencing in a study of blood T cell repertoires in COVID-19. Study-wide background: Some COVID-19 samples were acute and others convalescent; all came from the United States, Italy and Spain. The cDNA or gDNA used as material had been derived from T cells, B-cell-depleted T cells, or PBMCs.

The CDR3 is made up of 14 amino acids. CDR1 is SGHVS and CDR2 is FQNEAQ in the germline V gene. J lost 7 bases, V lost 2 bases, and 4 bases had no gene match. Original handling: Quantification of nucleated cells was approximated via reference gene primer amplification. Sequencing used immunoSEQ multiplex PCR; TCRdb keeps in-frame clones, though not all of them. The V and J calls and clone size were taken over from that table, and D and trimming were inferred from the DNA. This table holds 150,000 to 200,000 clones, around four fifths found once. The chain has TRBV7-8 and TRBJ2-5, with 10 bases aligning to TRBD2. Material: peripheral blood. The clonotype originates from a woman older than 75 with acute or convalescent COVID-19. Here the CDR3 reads CASSLSLAGVTQYF. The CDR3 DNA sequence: TGTGCCAGCAGCTTAAGCCTAGCGGGGGTGACCCAGTACTTC.